Sequencing of this TCR beta chain was carried out in a study of persistence of HIV-infected CD4 T cells. About the research overall: Up to roughly 180 mL blood was drawn at multiple time points; a couple of donors had single-time leukapheresis.

The length of the CDR3 is 14 residues. Germline V gene data show CDR1 as SGHRS and CDR2 as YFSETQ. Deletions cut 10 bases from V and 1 base from J, with 15 bases between. Sequencing used immunoSEQ version 4 in survey mode. Profiled with immunoSEQ multiplex PCR; TCRdb holds only in-frame clones, not every one. The data contain about 46,000 clones, about 87% of them singletons. Nonspecific anti-CD3/anti-CD28 bead stimulation represents the broad CD4+ T cell repertoire. Sorting selected CD4+ T cells upregulating both CD40 ligand and CD69. Donors had CD4+ T cell counts above 400 cells/uL and were CMV-seropositive. To note about this clone: Its antigen is as yet unknown.

The specimen was CD4+ T cells sorted from PBMCs after roughly 20-hour stimulation, collected from a patient who received antiretroviral therapy. This receptor was identified in an adult woman with HIV who was CMV-seropositive. The chain carries TRBV5-1 and TRBJ1-3; a weak D match, TRBD1 (6 bases). The CDR3 sequence is CASRTGLSGNTIYF. CDR3 in DNA: TGCGCCTCAAGAACAGGGTTATCTGGAAACACCATATATTTT.